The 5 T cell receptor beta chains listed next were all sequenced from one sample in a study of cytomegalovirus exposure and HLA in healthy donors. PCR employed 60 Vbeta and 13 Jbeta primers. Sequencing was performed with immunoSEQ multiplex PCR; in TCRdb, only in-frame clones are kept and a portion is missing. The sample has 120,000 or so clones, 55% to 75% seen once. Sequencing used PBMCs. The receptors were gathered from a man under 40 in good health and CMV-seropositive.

CDR3 in DNA: TGCGCCAGCAGCTTCAGTCTCCATACGCAGTATTTT. Translating gives CASSFSLHTQYF. This sequence joins TRBV5-1 and TRBJ2-3; D unresolved. The ends were cut back, 2 bases at V and 7 bases at J, with 8 bases in the middle. The germline CDR1 and CDR2 sequences are SGHRS and YFSETQ. This CDR3 comprises 12 residues.

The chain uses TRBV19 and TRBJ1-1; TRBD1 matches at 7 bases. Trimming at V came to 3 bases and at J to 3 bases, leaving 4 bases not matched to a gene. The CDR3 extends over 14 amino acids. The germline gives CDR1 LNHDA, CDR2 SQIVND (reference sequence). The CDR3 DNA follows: TGTGCCAGTAGTATCGACAGGGTTTACACTGAAGCTTTCTTT. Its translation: CASSIDRVYTEAFF. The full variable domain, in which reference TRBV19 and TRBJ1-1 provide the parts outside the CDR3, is DGGITQSPKYLFRKEGQNVTLSCEQNLNHDAMYWYRQDPGQGLRLIYYSQIVNDFQKGDIAEGYSVSREKKESFPLTVTSAQKNPTAFYLCASSIDRVYTEAFFGQGTRLTVV.

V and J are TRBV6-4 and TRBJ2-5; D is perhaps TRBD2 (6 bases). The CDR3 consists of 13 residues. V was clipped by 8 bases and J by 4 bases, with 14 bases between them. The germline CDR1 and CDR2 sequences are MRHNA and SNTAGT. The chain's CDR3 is CASARGMGETQYF. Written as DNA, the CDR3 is TGTGCCAGCGCCCGCGGGATGGGAGAGACCCAGTACTTC.

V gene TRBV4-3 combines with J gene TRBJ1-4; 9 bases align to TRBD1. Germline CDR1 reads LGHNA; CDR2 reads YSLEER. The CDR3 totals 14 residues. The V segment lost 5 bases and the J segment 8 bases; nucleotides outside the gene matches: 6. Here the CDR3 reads CASSYTGGEEKLFF. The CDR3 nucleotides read TGCGCCAGCAGCTATACAGGGGGCGAAGAAAAACTGTTTTTT.

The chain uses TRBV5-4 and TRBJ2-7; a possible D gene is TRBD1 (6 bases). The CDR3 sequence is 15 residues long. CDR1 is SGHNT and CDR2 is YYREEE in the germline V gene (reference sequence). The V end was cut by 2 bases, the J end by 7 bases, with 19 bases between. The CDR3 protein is CASSFPSAGALEQYF. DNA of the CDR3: TGTGCCAGCAGCTTTCCCTCGGCAGGGGCCTTGGAGCAGTACTTC. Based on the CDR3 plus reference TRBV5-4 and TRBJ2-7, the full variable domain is ETGVTQSPTHLIKTRGQQVTLRCSSQSGHNTVSWYQQALGQGPQFIFQYYREEENGRGNFPPRFSGLQFPNYSSELNVNALELDDSALYLCASSFPSAGALEQYFGPGTRLTVT.